This T cell receptor beta chain emerged from a study of blood T cell repertoires in COVID-19. Libraries were prepared by immunoSEQ multiplex PCR; TCRdb keeps only in-frame clonotypes and omits some of them. The table has over 350,000 clones, about 89% seen once. The CDR3 covers 14 residues. The V gene's germline CDR1 is MDHEN and CDR2 SYDVKM. J was trimmed by 6 bases and V by 9 bases; bases with no gene match: 9. The sequenced sample consisted of peripheral blood. This clonotype originated in a woman in her twenties or thirties with acute or convalescent COVID-19. The rearrangement uses TRBV28 and TRBJ2-3; 10 bases are shared with TRBD2. CDR3 coding DNA: TGTGCCAGTCTGACGATTAGCGGGGGGGATACGCAGTATTTT. This sequence encodes CASLTISGGDTQYF.